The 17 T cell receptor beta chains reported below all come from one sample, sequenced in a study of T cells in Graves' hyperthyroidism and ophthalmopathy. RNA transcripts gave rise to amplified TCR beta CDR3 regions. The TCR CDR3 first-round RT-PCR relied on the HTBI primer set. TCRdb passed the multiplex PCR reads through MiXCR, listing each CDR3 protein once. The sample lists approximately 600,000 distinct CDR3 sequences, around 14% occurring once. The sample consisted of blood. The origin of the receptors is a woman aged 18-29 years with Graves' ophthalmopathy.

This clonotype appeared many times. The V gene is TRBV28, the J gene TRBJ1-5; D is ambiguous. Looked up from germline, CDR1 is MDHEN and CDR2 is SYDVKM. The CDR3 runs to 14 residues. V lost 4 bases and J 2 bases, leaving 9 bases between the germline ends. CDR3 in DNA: TGTGCCAGCAGTTCCTCTTCCGGCAATCAGCCCCAGCATTTT. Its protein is CASSSSSGNQPQHF.

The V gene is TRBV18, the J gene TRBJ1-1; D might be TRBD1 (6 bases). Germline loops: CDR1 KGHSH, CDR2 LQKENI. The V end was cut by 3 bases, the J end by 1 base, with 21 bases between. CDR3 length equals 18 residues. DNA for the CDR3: TGTGCCAGCTCACCCGGGGGCCCAGGGGCCATGGGGAACACTGAAGCTTTCTTT. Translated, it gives CASSPGGPGAMGNTEAFF.

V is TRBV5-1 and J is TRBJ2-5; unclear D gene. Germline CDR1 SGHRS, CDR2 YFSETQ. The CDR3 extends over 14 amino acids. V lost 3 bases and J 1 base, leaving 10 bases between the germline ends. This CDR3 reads CASSWYGIQETQYF. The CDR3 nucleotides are TGCGCCAGCAGCTGGTACGGAATCCAAGAGACCCAGTACTTC.

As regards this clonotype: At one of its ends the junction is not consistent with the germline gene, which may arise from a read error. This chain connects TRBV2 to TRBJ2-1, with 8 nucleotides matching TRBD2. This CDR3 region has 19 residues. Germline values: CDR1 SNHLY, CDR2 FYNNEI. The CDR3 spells CASSEASRGAGGGYDEQLF. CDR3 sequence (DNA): TGTGCCAGCAGTGAAGCGTCGAGGGGGGCGGGAGGAGGGTACGATGAGCAGCTCTTC.

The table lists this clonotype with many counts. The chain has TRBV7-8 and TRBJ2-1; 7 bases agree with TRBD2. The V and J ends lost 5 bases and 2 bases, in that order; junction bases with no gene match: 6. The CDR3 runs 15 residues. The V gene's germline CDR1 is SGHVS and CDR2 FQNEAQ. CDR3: CASSNGLVAYNEQFF. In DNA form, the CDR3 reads TGTGCCAGCAGCAATGGACTAGTAGCCTACAATGAGCAGTTCTTC.

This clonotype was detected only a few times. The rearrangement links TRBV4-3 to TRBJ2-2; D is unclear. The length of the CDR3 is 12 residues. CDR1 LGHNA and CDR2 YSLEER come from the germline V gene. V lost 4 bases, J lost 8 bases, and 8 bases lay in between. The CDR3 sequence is CASSRVGGELFF. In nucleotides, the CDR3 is TGCGCCAGCAGCCGTGTCGGGGGGGAGCTGTTTTTT.

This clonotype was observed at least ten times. The CDR3, as DNA: TGCAGCGTCCGGCGCGGGAGCAACACCTACGAGCAGTACTTC. Its protein product is CSVRRGSNTYEQYF. The chain joins TRBV29-1 to TRBJ2-7; 7 positions agree with TRBD2. CDR1 and CDR2 from the germline V gene are SQVTM and ANQGSEA. The CDR3 sequence is 14 residues long. J was trimmed by 2 bases and V by 6 bases; bases with no gene match: 10.

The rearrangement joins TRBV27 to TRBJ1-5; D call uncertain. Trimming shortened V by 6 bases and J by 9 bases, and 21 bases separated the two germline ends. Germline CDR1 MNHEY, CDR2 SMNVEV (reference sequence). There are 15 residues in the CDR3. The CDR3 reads CASRTRFQVLRPQHF. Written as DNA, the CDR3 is TGTGCCAGCAGAACCCGATTTCAGGTTTTGCGGCCCCAGCATTTT.

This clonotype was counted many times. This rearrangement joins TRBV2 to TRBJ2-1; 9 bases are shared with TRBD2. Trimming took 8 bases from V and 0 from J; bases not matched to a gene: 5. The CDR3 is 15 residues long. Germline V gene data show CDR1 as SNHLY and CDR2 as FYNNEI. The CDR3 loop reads CASASGRPSYNEQFF. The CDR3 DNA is TGTGCCAGCGCAAGCGGGAGGCCCTCCTACAATGAGCAGTTCTTC.

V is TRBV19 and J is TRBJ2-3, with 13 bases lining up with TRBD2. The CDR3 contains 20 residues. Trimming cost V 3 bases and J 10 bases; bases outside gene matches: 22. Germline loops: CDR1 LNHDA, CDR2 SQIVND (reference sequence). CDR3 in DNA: TGTGCCAGTAGTATCACAAGACTAGCGGGAGGAGTTTGGTTCCCGCCTCCGCAGTATTTT. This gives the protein CASSITRLAGGVWFPPPQYF.

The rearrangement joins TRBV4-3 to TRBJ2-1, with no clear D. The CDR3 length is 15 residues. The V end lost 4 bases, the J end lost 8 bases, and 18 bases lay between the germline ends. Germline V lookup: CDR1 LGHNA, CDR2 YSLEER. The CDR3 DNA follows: TGCGCCAGCAGCCGCCAAGGATCACGGGTCGATGAGCAGTTCTTC. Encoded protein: CASSRQGSRVDEQFF.

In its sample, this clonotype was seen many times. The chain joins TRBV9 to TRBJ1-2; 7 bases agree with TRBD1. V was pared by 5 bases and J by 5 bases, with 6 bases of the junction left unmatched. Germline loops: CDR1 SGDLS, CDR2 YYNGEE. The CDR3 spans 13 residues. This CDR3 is CASREGQTYGYTF. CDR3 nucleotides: TGTGCCAGCAGGGAGGGACAGACGTATGGCTACACCTTC.

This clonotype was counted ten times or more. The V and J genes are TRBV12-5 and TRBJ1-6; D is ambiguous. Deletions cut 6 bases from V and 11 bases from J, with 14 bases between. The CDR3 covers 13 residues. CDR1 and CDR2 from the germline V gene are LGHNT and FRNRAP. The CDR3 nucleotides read TGTGCTAGTGGGCCATCGTTTTGGCCACCCCTCCACTTT. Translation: CASGPSFWPPLHF.

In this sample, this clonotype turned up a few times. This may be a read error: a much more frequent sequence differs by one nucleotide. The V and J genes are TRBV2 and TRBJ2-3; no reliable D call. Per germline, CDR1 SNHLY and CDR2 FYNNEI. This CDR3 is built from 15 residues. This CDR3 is CASVRSIKVRDTRYF. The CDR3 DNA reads TGTGCCAGCGTTCGGTCTATCAAGGTCCGAGATACGCGGTATTTT. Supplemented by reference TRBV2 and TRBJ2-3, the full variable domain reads EPEVTQTPSHQVTQMGQEVILRCVPISNHLYFYWYRQILGQKVEFLVSFYNNEISEKSEIFDDQFSVERPDGSNFTLKIRSTKLEDSAMYFCASVRSIKVRDTRYFGPGTRLTVL.

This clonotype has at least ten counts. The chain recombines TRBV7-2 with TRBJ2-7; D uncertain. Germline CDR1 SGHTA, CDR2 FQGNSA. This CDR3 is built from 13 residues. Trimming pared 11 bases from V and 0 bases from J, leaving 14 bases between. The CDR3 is CAEGQASSYEQYF. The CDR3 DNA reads TGTGCCGAAGGGCAGGCAAGCTCCTACGAGCAGTACTTC.

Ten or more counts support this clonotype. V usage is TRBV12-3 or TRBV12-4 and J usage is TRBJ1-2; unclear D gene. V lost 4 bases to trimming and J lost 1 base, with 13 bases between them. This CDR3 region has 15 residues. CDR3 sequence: CASSYPGGLNYGYTF. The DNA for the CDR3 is TGTGCCAGCAGTTACCCGGGCGGCCTTAACTATGGCTACACCTTC.

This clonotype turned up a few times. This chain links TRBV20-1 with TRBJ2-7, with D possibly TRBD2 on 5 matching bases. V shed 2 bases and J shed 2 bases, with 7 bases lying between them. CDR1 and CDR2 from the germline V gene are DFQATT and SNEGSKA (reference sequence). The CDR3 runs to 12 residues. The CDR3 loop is CSARRGTYEQYF. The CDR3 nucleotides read TGCAGTGCTAGACGAGGGACCTACGAGCAGTACTTC.